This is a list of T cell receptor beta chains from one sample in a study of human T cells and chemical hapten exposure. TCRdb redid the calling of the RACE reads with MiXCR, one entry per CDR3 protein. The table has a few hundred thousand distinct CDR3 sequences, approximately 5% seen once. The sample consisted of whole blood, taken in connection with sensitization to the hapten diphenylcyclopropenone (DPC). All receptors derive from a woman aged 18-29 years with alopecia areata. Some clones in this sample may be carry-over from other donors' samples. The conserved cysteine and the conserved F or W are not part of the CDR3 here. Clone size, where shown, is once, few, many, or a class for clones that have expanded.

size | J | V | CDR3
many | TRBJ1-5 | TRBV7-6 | ASSLKQGNQPQH
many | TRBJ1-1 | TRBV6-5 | ASSYSGAPMNTEAF
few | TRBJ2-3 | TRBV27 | ASSILVPTDTQY
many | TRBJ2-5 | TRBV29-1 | SVERQGMRQETQY
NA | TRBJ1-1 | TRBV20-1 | SARVGGTAF
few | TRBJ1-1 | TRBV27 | ASSKTLNTEAF
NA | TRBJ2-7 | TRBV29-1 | SVASRGLSYEQY
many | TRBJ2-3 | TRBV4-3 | ASSQDPLALRRDTQY
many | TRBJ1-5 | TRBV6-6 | ASSYDTGRGDQPQH
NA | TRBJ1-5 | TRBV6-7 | ASSYPGTDSNQPQH
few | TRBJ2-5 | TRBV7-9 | ASMLGRGGETQY
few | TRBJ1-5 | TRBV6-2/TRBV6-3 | ASSSQGDPNPDQPQH
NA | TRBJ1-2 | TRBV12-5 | ASGQTGLGYT
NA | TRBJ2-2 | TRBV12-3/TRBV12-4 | ASSLFPTNTGELF
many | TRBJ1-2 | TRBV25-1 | ASTQTRDSGYT
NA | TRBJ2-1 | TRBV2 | ATRDRVDNEQF
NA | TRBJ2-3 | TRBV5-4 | ASSLPVADTQY
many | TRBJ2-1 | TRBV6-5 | ASGRGGLRNEQF
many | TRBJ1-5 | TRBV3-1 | ASSQGTGFRPQH
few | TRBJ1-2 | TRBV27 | ASSYRQGSLNNYGYT
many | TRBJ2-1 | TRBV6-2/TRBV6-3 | ASSSYPGQGYYNEQF
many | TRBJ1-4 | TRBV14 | ASSQDRPTNEKLF
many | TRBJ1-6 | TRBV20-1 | SARPGTAQNSPLH
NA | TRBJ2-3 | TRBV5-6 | ASSLAGALTDTQY
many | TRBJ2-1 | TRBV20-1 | SVRDERDYGILHDEQF
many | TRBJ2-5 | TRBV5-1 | ASRRRGSETQY
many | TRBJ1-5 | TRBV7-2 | ASSLGSFGYLRNQPQH
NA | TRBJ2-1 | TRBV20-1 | SASLAGQIYNEQF
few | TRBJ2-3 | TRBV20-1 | SASMAGGWTDTQY
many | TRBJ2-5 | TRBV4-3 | ASSQDSSGEAQY
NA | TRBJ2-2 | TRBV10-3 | AGGTGGAGELF
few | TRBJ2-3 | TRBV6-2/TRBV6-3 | ASSYVSGTDTQY
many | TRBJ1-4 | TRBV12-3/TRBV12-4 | ASSLTLLGEKLF
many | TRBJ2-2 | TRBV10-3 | ATRDQNTGELF
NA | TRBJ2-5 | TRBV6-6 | ASSEGDKETQY
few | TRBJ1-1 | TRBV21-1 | ASSKRAEAF
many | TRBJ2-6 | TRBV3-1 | ASSHPDGGAGANVLT
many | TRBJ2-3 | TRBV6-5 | ASSHASGGAQDTQY
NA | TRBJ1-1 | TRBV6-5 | ASITSTEAF
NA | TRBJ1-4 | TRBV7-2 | ASSLTGQGHEKLF
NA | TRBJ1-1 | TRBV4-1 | ASSQGLRGRRTEAF
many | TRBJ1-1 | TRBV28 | ASSFSGRTEAF
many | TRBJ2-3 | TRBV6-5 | ASSYGKRASTDTQY